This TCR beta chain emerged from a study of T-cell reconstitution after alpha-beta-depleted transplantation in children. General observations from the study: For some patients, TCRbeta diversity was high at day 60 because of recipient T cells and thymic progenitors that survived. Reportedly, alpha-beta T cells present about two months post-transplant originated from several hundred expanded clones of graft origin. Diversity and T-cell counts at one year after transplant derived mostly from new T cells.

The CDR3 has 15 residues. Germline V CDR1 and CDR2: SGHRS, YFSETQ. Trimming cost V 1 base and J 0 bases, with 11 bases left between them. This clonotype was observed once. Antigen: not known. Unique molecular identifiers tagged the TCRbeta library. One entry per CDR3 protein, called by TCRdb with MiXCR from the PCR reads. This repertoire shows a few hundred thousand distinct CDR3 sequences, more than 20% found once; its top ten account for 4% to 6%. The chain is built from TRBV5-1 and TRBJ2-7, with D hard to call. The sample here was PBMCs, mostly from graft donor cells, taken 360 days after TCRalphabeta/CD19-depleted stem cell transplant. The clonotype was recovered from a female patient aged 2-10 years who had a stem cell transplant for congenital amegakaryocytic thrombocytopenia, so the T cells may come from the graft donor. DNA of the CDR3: TGCGCCAGCAGCTTGACGTCCCAGACCTCCTACGAGCAGTACTTC. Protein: CASSLTSQTSYEQYF. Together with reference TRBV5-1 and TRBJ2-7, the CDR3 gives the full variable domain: KAGVTQTPRYLIKTRGQQVTLSCSPISGHRSVSWYQQTPGQGLQFLFEYFSETQRNKGNFPGRFSGRQFSNSRSEMNVSTLELGDSALYLCASSLTSQTSYEQYFGPGTRLTVT.